This section outlines one T cell receptor (beta chain) sequence together with its context. Its antigen is currently unknown. Treatment of the sample: over 15 received Ad26.COV2.S at low or high dose, single or two shots; 5 received placebo; per-sample allocation not given. Specimens were obtained on day 63 following the first vaccine or placebo injection. In Boston, the donor was an adult between 18-55 years of age. Its platform was an Ad26 vector, and its expressed antigen was Wuhan-strain SARS-CoV-2 spike. Profiled with immunoSEQ multiplex PCR; TCRdb holds only in-frame clones, not every one. Altogether roughly 420,000 clones are present, over 75% being singletons, with the ten largest covering around 3.6%. These data originate in a study of Ad26.COV2.S vaccination and SARS-CoV-2 variants. Study-level background: In the COV1001 trial, the donor was in the Ad26.COV2.S arm. Study-wide points: Responses of spike-specific T cells (both CD8+ and CD4+) reportedly showed substantial breadth after vaccination.

Looked up from germline, CDR1 is MGHRA and CDR2 is YSYEKL. The CDR3 is 17 amino acids. Trimming shortened V by 1 base and J by 2 bases, and 18 bases separated the two germline ends. V and J are TRBV4-1 and TRBJ2-7; weak D call: TRBD2 (7 bases). The sample consisted of peripheral blood, taken in a trial of Ad26.COV2.S vaccine versus placebo. This clonotype was obtained from a person aged 18-60 years who received the Ad26.COV2.S COVID-19 vaccine or a placebo. Here the CDR3 DNA reads TGCGCCAGCAGCCAAGTTATTCGGGGGGCCCCCCCCTACGAGCAGTACTTC. Translated: CASSQVIRGAPPYEQYF.